This T cell receptor beta chain was captured by sequencing in a study of T cells in Graves' hyperthyroidism and ophthalmopathy. At least ten counts were recorded for this clonotype. Germline V gene lookup returns CDR1 SGHRS and CDR2 YFSETQ. The V end was cut by 2 bases, the J end by 1 base, with 9 bases between. This CDR3 has 15 residues. RNA transcripts served as the template for amplifying TCR beta CDR3 regions. Primed by the HTBI set, a first-round RT-PCR was run on the TCR CDR3. TCRdb recomputed calls from the multiplex PCR reads with MiXCR, one row per CDR3 protein. The sample records a few hundred thousand distinct CDR3 sequences, approximately 15% being singletons. The patients, who ranged from 18 to 65 in age, presented with newly diagnosed hyperthyroidism lasting under 2 months. Exclusion criteria comprised uncontrolled infection, other autoimmune disease, pregnancy or lactation. Thyroid ultrasound, orbital computed tomography, clinical symptoms, and serum thyroxine and TRAb underpinned diagnoses.

Sequences were obtained from blood. The chain uses TRBV5-1 and TRBJ2-2; D remains ambiguous. The receptor comes from a woman aged 25 to 39 with Graves' hyperthyroidism. The CDR3 loop reads CASSFDLQNTGELFF. CDR3 sequence (DNA): TGCGCCAGCAGCTTTGACCTACAGAACACCGGGGAGCTGTTTTTT.